This TCR beta chain emerged from a study of shared clonotypes between healthy human individuals. The germline V gene encodes CDR1 SEHNR and CDR2 FQNEAQ (reference sequence). With 3 bases clipped from V and 2 bases from J, the junction kept 4 bases outside the gene matches. This CDR3 comprises 16 residues. Data came from immunoSEQ multiplex PCR; TCRdb stores just in-frame clones and leaves some out. Here the sample spans 2 million to 2.5 million clones, around 95% being singletons. The source of this sequence is a man aged 18 to 29 in good health. Sequenced: naive CD4+ T cells sorted from blood. Subset meaning: CD45RA+ positively selected. The chain has TRBV7-9 and TRBJ2-3; 11 bases fit TRBD2. For the CDR3, the DNA is TGTGCCAGCAGCTTGGGGACTAGCGGAAACACAGATACGCAGTATTTT. Its translation is CASSLGTSGNTDTQYF.